What follows are 20 T cell receptor beta chains derived from one specimen sequenced in a study of identical twins. TCRdb independently ran MiXCR on the 5' RACE reads; one entry per CDR3 protein. Here the sample spans 1.5 million to 2 million distinct CDR3 sequences, around 33% being singletons. What was sequenced was cord blood. These receptors were obtained from a newborn girl in good health.

At least ten counts were recorded for this clonotype. The chain combines TRBV20-1 with TRBJ1-2; D remains unclear. The CDR3 is 14 amino acids. The germline V gene has CDR1 DFQATT and CDR2 SNEGSKA (reference sequence). V was pared by 0 bases and J by 1 base, with 9 bases between. The CDR3 sequence is CSARDQYINYGYTF. The CDR3 region has the DNA TGCAGTGCTAGAGACCAGTACATTAACTATGGCTACACCTTC.

This clonotype was seen more than once but under ten times. The rearrangement joins TRBV11-2 to TRBJ1-1, with D tentatively TRBD1 (6 bases). Germline V gene data show CDR1 as SGHAT and CDR2 as FQNNGV. Trimming left V 4 bases short and J 0 bases short, with 12 bases between. CDR3 length: 15 residues. The CDR3 sequence is CASSSRQDMNTEAFF. The CDR3 nucleotides are TGTGCCAGCAGCTCACGACAGGACATGAACACTGAAGCTTTCTTT.

This chain connects TRBV3-1 to TRBJ2-2; tentatively, D is TRBD1 or TRBD2 (5 bases each). The CDR3 covers 13 residues. Trimming pared 11 bases from V and 8 bases from J, leaving 18 bases between. Germline lookup yields CDR1 LGHDT and CDR2 YNNKEL (reference sequence). This chain's CDR3 is CAGSSGAGGELFF. CDR3 bases: TGTGCCGGCTCGTCCGGGGCTGGGGGGGAGCTGTTTTTT.

This clonotype was seen ten or more times. CDR3 DNA: TGTGCCATCAGTGCTGTAGCGTCGGGCGATGAGCAGTTCTTC. This codes for CAISAVASGDEQFF. This chain connects TRBV10-3 to TRBJ2-1, with D possibly TRBD2 on 5 matching bases. The germline V and J ends were trimmed by 4 bases and 8 bases, with 15 bases remaining between them. CDR1 and CDR2 from the germline V gene are ENHRY and SYGVKD. The CDR3 contains 14 residues.

In its sample, this clonotype was seen a few times. This chain's CDR3 is CASSRTGESNQPQHF. In DNA form, the CDR3 reads TGCGCCAGCAGCCGGACAGGGGAAAGCAATCAGCCCCAGCATTTT. This rearrangement joins TRBV5-1 to TRBJ1-5, with 9 bases identical to TRBD1. The J segment lost 1 base and the V segment lost 4 bases, leaving 3 bases of the junction unmatched. This CDR3 region has 15 residues. Germline loops: CDR1 SGHRS, CDR2 YFSETQ. The whole variable domain, filled in from reference TRBV5-1 and TRBJ1-5, reads KAGVTQTPRYLIKTRGQQVTLSCSPISGHRSVSWYQQTPGQGLQFLFEYFSETQRNKGNFPGRFSGRQFSNSRSEMNVSTLELGDSALYLCASSRTGESNQPQHFGDGTRLSIL.

The chain combines TRBV12-3 or TRBV12-4 with TRBJ2-1; the match to TRBD2 covers 9 bases. Germline trimming cut 5 bases from V and 6 bases from J; bases unmatched to any gene: 17. This CDR3 contains 18 residues. The CDR3 coding sequence is TGTGCCAGCAGTCCCCGCGCGGGAGGGCCAGTCGTACCCAATGAGCAGTTCTTC. Translating gives CASSPRAGGPVVPNEQFF.

The chain's CDR3 is CASSLYPGQLNYGYTF. CDR3 DNA: TGTGCCAGCAGTCTCTACCCGGGACAGCTTAACTATGGCTACACCTTC. The V gene is TRBV7-2, the J gene TRBJ1-2, with TRBD1 matching 7 bases. The V and J ends lost 6 bases and 1 base, in that order; junction bases with no gene match: 11. Germline CDR1 and CDR2: SGHTA and FQGNSA. The CDR3 consists of 16 residues.

The chain has TRBV28 and TRBJ1-2; D unclear. CDR3 length: 13 amino acids. Per the germline V gene, CDR1 is MDHEN and CDR2 is SYDVKM. V was trimmed by 4 bases and J by 8 bases, leaving 14 bases between them. CDR3 region: CASSSPDYGGYTF. The CDR3 DNA sequence: TGTGCCAGCAGTTCCCCCGACTATGGGGGCTACACCTTC.

This chain uses TRBV6-5 with TRBJ2-1; no definite D call. The germline gives CDR1 MNHEY, CDR2 SVGAGI. The CDR3 loop spans 14 amino acids. V dropped 0 bases and J dropped 9 bases, with 12 bases sitting between them. The CDR3 DNA is TGTGCCAGCAGTTACTCGGGCCCAGGCACTGAGCAGTTCTTC. Protein product: CASSYSGPGTEQFF.

The rearrangement joins TRBV20-1 to TRBJ2-1; a possible D gene is TRBD2 (5 bases). CDR3 size: 13 residues. Germline assignment: CDR1 DFQATT and CDR2 SNEGSKA (reference sequence). V lost 5 bases and J 2 bases, leaving 10 bases between the germline ends. The CDR3 nucleotides read TGCAGTGCTTGGGGAGTACCCTACAATGAGCAGTTCTTC. Translation gives CSAWGVPYNEQFF.

This clonotype was seen only a few times. The J gene is TRBJ2-3, the V gene TRBV7-2; D is undetermined. Germline CDR1 reads SGHTA; CDR2 reads FQGNSA. V lost 7 bases, J lost 2 bases, and 16 bases lay in between. CDR3 length: 15 amino acids. DNA for the CDR3: TGTGCCAGCACCCCCCGGCGACTCTACACAGATACGCAGTATTTT. Protein sequence: CASTPRRLYTDTQYF.

A few counts support this clonotype. The chain has TRBV6-6 and TRBJ1-4; 7 positions match TRBD1. The CDR3 contains 15 residues. The germline CDR1 and CDR2 sequences are MNHNY and SVGAGI (reference sequence). With V trimmed by 6 bases and J by 4 bases, 8 bases remained unmatched. The CDR3 sequence: CASRPEGASNEKLFF. The CDR3, as DNA: TGTGCCAGCAGGCCAGAGGGGGCGAGTAATGAAAAACTGTTTTTT.

The chain uses TRBV6-6 and TRBJ2-7; D gene unclear. CDR1 MNHNY and CDR2 SVGAGI come from the germline V gene (reference sequence). Deletions cut 0 bases from V and 1 base from J, with 7 bases between. This CDR3 has 14 residues. Here the CDR3 DNA reads TGTGCCAGCAGTTACTCCGCGGCTTCCTACGAGCAGTACTTC. Its protein product is CASSYSAASYEQYF.

This clonotype came up many times. The chain joins TRBV5-1 to TRBJ1-2; weak D call: TRBD1 (5 bases). V was clipped by 4 bases and J by 5 bases, with 15 bases between them. The CDR3 has 14 amino acids. The germline V gene encodes CDR1 SGHRS and CDR2 YFSETQ. The CDR3 sequence is CASSDGTAFYGYTF. CDR3 bases: TGCGCCAGCAGCGACGGGACGGCCTTTTATGGCTACACCTTC. Full variable domain (rest looked up from reference TRBV5-1 and TRBJ1-2): KAGVTQTPRYLIKTRGQQVTLSCSPISGHRSVSWYQQTPGQGLQFLFEYFSETQRNKGNFPGRFSGRQFSNSRSEMNVSTLELGDSALYLCASSDGTAFYGYTFGSGTRLTVV.

This clonotype came up a few times. The V and J genes are TRBV2 and TRBJ1-2, with a possible D match to TRBD1 (6 bases). The CDR3 loop spans 13 amino acids. Between the trimmed V and J ends, which lost 8 bases and 2 bases, there was a span of 12 bases. Germline V lookup: CDR1 SNHLY, CDR2 FYNNEI. CDR3 amino acids: CASAPGQNYGYTF. The DNA of the CDR3 is TGTGCCAGCGCCCCGGGACAAAACTATGGCTACACCTTC. Together with reference TRBV2 and TRBJ1-2, the CDR3 gives the full variable domain: EPEVTQTPSHQVTQMGQEVILRCVPISNHLYFYWYRQILGQKVEFLVSFYNNEISEKSEIFDDQFSVERPDGSNFTLKIRSTKLEDSAMYFCASAPGQNYGYTFGSGTRLTVV.

This clonotype was seen a few times. CDR3 in amino acids: CASSLRDISSYEQYF. The CDR3 coding sequence is TGTGCCAGCAGTCTACGGGACATCAGCTCCTACGAGCAGTACTTC. The J gene is TRBJ2-7, the V gene TRBV6-1; D is perhaps TRBD1 (6 bases). The CDR3 runs to 15 residues. Germline CDR1 is MNHNS and CDR2 is SASEGT. Trimming left V 5 bases short and J 0 bases short, with 14 bases between.

On this clonotype itself: This clone may be a read error of a much larger clone one base away. V and J are TRBV10-3 and TRBJ2-1; TRBD2 might be the D (6 bases). The CDR3 extends over 12 amino acids. Germline V lookup: CDR1 ENHRY, CDR2 SYGVKD. The V and J ends lost 11 bases and 8 bases respectively, with 16 bases between them. The CDR3 spells CAVSRGGDEQFF. CDR3 bases: TGTGCCGTCTCCAGAGGAGGGGATGAGCAGTTCTTC.

This clonotype appeared many times. This chain joins TRBV29-1 and TRBJ1-5; 7 bases align to TRBD1. CDR1 and CDR2 (germline): SQVTM, ANQGSEA. This CDR3 region has 13 residues. Trimming cost V 0 bases and J 6 bases; bases outside gene matches: 2. The CDR3 protein is CSVEDQGGQPQHF. In DNA form, the CDR3 reads TGCAGCGTTGAAGATCAGGGGGGTCAGCCCCAGCATTTT.

This clonotype was observed a handful of times. The chain couples TRBV10-2 to TRBJ1-4; D possibly corresponds to TRBD1 (5 bases). The CDR3 covers 16 residues. Trimming took 6 bases from V and 2 from J, leaving 16 bases between them. Germline loops: CDR1 WSHSY, CDR2 SAAADI. The CDR3 DNA follows: TGCGCCAGCAGAGGTTCGAGGGGCCGGACTAATGAAAAACTGTTTTTT. The encoded protein is CASRGSRGRTNEKLFF.

In its sample, this clonotype was seen a few times. The chain employs TRBV28 and TRBJ2-3; 9 nucleotides match TRBD2. V shed 3 bases, J shed 5 bases, and the junction held 12 bases outside the gene matches. Germline values: CDR1 MDHEN, CDR2 SYDVKM. The CDR3 is 17 residues long. The chain's CDR3 is CASSFLGGRAFGDTQYF. The CDR3 nucleotides read TGTGCCAGCAGTTTTTTAGGCGGGAGGGCCTTTGGAGATACGCAGTATTTT.